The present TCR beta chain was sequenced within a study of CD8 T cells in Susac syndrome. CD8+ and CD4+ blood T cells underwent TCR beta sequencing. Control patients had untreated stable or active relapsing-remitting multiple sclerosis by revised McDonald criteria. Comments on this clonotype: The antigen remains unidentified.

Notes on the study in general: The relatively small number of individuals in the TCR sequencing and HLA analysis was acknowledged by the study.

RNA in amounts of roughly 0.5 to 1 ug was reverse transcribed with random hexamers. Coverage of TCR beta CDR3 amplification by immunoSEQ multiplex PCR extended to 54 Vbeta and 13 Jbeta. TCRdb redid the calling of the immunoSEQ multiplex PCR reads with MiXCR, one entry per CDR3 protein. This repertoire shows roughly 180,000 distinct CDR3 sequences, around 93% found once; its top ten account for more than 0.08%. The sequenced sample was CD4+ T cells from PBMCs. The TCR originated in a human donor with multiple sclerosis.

The CDR3 is CASSQGPNNQPQHF. Here the CDR3 DNA reads TGTGCCAGCAGCCAGGGGCCTAACAATCAGCCCCAGCATTTT. The chain has TRBV9 and TRBJ1-5; TRBD1 is a possible D gene (6 bases). V was shortened by 4 bases and J by 3 bases, with 11 bases between the two germline ends. Germline values: CDR1 SGDLS, CDR2 YYNGEE. This CDR3 is 14 amino acids long.